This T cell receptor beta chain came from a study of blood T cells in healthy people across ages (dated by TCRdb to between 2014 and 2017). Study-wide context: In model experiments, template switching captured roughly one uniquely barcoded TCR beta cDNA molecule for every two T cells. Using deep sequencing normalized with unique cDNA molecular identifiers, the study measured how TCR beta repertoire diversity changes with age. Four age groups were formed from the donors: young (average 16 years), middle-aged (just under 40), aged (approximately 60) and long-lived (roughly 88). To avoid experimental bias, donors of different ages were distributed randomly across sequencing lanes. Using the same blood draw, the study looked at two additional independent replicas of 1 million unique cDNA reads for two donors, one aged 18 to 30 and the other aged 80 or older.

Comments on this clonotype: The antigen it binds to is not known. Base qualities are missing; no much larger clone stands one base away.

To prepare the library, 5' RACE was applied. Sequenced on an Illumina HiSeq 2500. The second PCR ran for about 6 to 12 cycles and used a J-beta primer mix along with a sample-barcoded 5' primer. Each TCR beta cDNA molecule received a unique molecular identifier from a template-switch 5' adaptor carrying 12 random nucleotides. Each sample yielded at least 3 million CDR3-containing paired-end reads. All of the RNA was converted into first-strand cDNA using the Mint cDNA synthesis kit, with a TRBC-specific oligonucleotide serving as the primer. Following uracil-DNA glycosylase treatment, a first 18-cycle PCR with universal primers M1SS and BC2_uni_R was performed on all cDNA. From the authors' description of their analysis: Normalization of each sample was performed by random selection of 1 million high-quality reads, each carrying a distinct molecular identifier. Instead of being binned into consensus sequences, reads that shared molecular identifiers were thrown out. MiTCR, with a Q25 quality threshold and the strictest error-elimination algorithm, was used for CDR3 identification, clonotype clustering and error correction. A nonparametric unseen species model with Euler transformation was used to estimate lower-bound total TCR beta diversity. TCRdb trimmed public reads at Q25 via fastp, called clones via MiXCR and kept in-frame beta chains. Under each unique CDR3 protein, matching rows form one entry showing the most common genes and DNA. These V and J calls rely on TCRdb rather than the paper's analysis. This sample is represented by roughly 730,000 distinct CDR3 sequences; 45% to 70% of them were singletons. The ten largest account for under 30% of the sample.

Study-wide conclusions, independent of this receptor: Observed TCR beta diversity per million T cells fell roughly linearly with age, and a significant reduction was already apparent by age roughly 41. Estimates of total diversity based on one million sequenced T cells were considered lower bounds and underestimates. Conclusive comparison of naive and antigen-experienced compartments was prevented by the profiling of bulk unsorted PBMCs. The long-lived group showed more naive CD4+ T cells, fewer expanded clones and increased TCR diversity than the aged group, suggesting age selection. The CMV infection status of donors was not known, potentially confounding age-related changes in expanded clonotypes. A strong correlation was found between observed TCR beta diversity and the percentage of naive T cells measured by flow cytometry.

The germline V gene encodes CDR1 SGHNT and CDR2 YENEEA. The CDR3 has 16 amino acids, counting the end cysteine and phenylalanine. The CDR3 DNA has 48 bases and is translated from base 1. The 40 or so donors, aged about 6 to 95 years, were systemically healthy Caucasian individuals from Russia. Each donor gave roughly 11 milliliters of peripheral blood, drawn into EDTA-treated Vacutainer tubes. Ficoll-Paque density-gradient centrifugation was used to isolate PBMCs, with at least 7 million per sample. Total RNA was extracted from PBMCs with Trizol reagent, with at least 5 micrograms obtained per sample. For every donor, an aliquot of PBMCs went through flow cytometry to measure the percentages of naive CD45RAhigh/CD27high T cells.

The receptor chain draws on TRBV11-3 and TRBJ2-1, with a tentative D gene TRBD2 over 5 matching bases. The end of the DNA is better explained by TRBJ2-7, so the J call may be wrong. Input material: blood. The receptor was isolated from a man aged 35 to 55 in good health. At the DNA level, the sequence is TGTGCCAGCAGCTTAGATTTACGGGAACGCTACAATGAGCAGTACTTC. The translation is CASSLDLRERYNEQYF.